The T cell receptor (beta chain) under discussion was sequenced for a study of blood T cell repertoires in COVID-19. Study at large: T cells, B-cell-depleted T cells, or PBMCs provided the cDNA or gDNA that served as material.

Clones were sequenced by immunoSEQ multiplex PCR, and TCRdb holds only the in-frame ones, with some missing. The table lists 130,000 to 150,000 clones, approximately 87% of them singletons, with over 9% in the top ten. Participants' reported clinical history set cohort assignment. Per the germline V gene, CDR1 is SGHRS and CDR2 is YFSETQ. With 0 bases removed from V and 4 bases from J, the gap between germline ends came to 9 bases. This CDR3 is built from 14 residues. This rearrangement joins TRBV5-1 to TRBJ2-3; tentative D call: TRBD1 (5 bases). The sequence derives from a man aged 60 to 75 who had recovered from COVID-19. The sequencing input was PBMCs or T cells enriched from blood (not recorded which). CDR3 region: CASSLAQGADTQYF. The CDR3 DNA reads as TGCGCCAGCAGCTTGGCGCAGGGCGCAGATACGCAGTATTTT. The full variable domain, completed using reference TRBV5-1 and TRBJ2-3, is KAGVTQTPRYLIKTRGQQVTLSCSPISGHRSVSWYQQTPGQGLQFLFEYFSETQRNKGNFPGRFSGRQFSNSRSEMNVSTLELGDSALYLCASSLAQGADTQYFGPGTRLTVL.